The rows below give T cell receptor beta chains drawn from one sample of a study of blood T cell repertoires in COVID-19. Sequencing was performed with immunoSEQ multiplex PCR; in TCRdb, only in-frame clones are kept and a portion is missing. The table shows a few hundred thousand clones, with 65% to 90% occurring only once. The source material was peripheral blood. These receptor sequences come from a human donor in a cohort sampled during active COVID-19. Each CDR3 is given with its conserved first and last residue. The D gene is left open where the match is weak. Clone size, where shown, is once, few, many, or a class for clones that have expanded.

size,J,D,V,CDR3,DNA
.,TRBJ1-2,TRBD1,TRBV6-5,CASSLADRAGYGYTF,TGTGCCAGCAGCCTGGCGGACAGGGCGGGCTATGGCTACACCTTC
.,TRBJ2-1,.,TRBV5-1,CASSLAGDSSYNEQFF,TGCGCCAGCAGCCTCGCAGGGGATAGCTCCTACAATGAGCAGTTCTTC
.,TRBJ2-5,.,TRBV28,CASSLFFGGDAETQYF,TGTGCCAGCAGTTTATTCTTTGGCGGGGATGCGGAGACCCAGTACTTC
.,TRBJ1-6,.,TRBV30,CAWSLLGESPLHF,TGTGCCTGGAGTCTTTTAGGGGAATCACCCCTCCACTTT
once,TRBJ2-5,.,TRBV29-1,CSVEVGRGEETQYF,TGCAGCGTTGAAGTGGGCAGGGGAGAGGAGACCCAGTACTTC
.,TRBJ2-5,TRBD2,TRBV10-3,CAISGGGSETQYF,TGTGCCATCAGTGGGGGGGGGTCAGAGACCCAGTACTTC
.,TRBJ2-7,TRBD1,TRBV24-1,CATSDSRDSENEQYF,TGTGCCACCAGTGATTCCCGGGACAGTGAAAACGAGCAGTACTTC
.,TRBJ2-7,TRBD1,TRBV28,CASSFPTGTGNEQYF,TGTGCCAGCAGTTTCCCCACAGGGACAGGGAACGAGCAGTACTTC
.,TRBJ1-1,TRBD1,TRBV5-1,CASSIKTGVAEAFF,TGCGCCAGCAGCATAAAAACAGGGGTCGCTGAAGCTTTCTTT
.,TRBJ1-3,.,TRBV9,CASSVGPRATGNTIYF,TGTGCCAGCAGCGTAGGCCCCAGGGCTACTGGAAACACCATATATTTT
.,TRBJ1-5,.,TRBV19,CASSRGQPQHF,TGTGCCAGTAGTCGAGGTCAGCCCCAGCATTTT
.,TRBJ1-1,.,TRBV3-1/TRBV3-2,CASSQGGGLTEAFF,TGTGCCAGCAGCCAAGGCGGGGGGCTAACTGAAGCTTTCTTT
.,TRBJ2-7,.,TRBV18,CASSPIVTYEQYF,TGTGCCAGCTCACCAATAGTAACCTACGAGCAGTACTTC
.,TRBJ1-2,.,TRBV6-5,CASSYDRNYGYTF,TGTGCCAGCAGTTACGACAGAAACTATGGCTACACCTTC
once,TRBJ1-1,.,TRBV27,CASSPLRSRGAFF,TGTGCCAGCAGTCCCCTTAGGTCCAGGGGAGCTTTCTTT
.,TRBJ2-7,TRBD1,TRBV18,CASSHGQGYEQYF,TGTGCCAGCTCACATGGACAGGGATACGAGCAGTACTTC
.,TRBJ1-2,.,TRBV6-5,CASRVGGEGYGYTF,TGTGCCAGCAGGGTGGGAGGTGAAGGCTATGGCTACACCTTC
.,TRBJ1-6,.,TRBV30,CAWSVIRDNSPLHF,TGTGCCTGGAGTGTAATACGGGATAATTCACCCCTCCACTTT
.,TRBJ2-5,TRBD2,TRBV9,CASSYVGGAGETQYF,TGTGCCAGCAGCTACGTCGGGGGGGCCGGGGAGACCCAGTACTTC
.,TRBJ2-7,TRBD1,TRBV27,CASSLAGQGDYEQYF,TGTGCCAGCAGTCTGGCGGGACAGGGAGACTACGAGCAGTACTTC
.,TRBJ2-3,TRBD2,TRBV29-1,CSVTAGVGTQYF,TGCAGCGTTACCGCGGGGGTGGGTACGCAGTATTTT
.,TRBJ1-2,.,TRBV5-4,CASSSQGAYGYTF,TGTGCCAGCAGCTCACAGGGAGCCTATGGCTACACCTTC